This passage covers 27 T cell receptor beta chains from one sample sequenced in a study of blood T cell repertoires in COVID-19 (dated by TCRdb to 2018 to 2021). Receptor amplification or capture employed the immunoSEQ multiplex PCR assay. Entries here come from immuneACCESS through TCRdb and include only in-frame sequences with V and J called. Some clones fail to appear in such tables; in the studies checked, an unresolved V gene covers under half of the shortfall, and the cause of the remainder is unknown. This sample has about 250,000 clones in its table, and about 83% of those were observed once. The ten most abundant clones make up 5% to 7% of the sample. Sequences were obtained from peripheral blood. The receptors were gathered from a woman of 80 years or more with COVID-19, enrolled during active disease.

The chain links TRBV7-2 to TRBJ1-4; D perhaps matches TRBD1 (6 bases). This CDR3 has 18 amino acids. Per the germline V gene, CDR1 is SGHTA and CDR2 is FQGNSA. Trimming stripped 5 bases from V and 4 bases from J, with 23 bases between. The CDR3 reads CASSTGSWTELYNEKLFF. Written as DNA, the CDR3 is TGTGCCAGCAGCACCGGCTCCTGGACAGAGCTTTATAATGAAAAACTGTTTTTT.

The table lists this clone with a count of one. The same CDR3 arises from other DNA sequences in this sample as well. The gene calls are TRBV28 and TRBJ1-2; D is undetermined. The CDR3 consists of 12 residues. The germline V gene encodes CDR1 MDHEN and CDR2 SYDVKM. Trimming took off 5 bases at V and 4 bases at J, with 8 bases between the two ends. For the CDR3, the DNA is TGTGCCAGCAGTCTGGCAGGCTATGGCTACACCTTC. This translates into CASSLAGYGYTF.

J is TRBJ1-2 and V is TRBV5-4, with 7 bases identical to TRBD1. Looked up from germline, CDR1 is SGHNT and CDR2 is YYREEE (reference sequence). This CDR3 has 14 amino acids. V was clipped by 0 bases and J by 8 bases; unmatched bases: 7. CDR3: CASSLATTGMGYTF. Here the CDR3 DNA reads TGTGCCAGCAGCTTGGCGACGACAGGGATGGGCTACACCTTC.

The J gene is TRBJ2-5, the V gene TRBV30, with 7 bases that match TRBD2. V shed 2 bases and J 5 bases; nucleotides not matched to a gene: 2. The CDR3 length is 12 residues. Germline V gene data show CDR1 as GTSNPN and CDR2 as SVGIG (reference sequence). In DNA form, the CDR3 reads TGTGCCTGGAGTTGGGGAGGGGAGACCCAGTACTTC. It translates to CAWSWGGETQYF.

The chain joins TRBV18 to TRBJ1-6, with D possibly being TRBD1 (5 bases). CDR1 KGHSH and CDR2 LQKENI come from the germline V gene. This CDR3 has 13 amino acids. V dropped 3 bases and J dropped 10 bases, with 10 bases sitting between them. Here the CDR3 DNA reads TGTGCCAGCTCACCGACAGAACTATCACCCCTCCACTTT. This sequence encodes CASSPTELSPLHF.

The rearrangement uses TRBV7-2 and TRBJ1-3; 9 bases align to TRBD1. V shed 1 base, J shed 4 bases, and the junction held 2 bases outside the gene matches. Germline assignment: CDR1 SGHTA and CDR2 FQGNSA. The CDR3 is made up of 15 amino acids. CDR3 residues: CASSLEQGAGNTIYF. The DNA of the CDR3 is TGTGCCAGCAGCTTAGAACAGGGGGCCGGAAACACCATATATTTT.

The chain joins TRBV19 to TRBJ2-3, with 14 bases that match TRBD2. The V and J ends lost 10 bases and 2 bases, in that order; junction bases with no gene match: 5. The CDR3 spans 15 residues. Per the germline V gene, CDR1 is LNHDA and CDR2 is SQIVND (reference sequence). The CDR3 DNA reads TGTGCCACCGGGACTAGCGGGGGCCTCACAGATACGCAGTATTTT. Translation: CATGTSGGLTDTQYF.

The genes are TRBV3-1 (or the pseudogene TRBV3-2) and TRBJ1-5; no firm D call. V lost 2 bases, J lost 7 bases, and 6 bases lay in between. The CDR3 consists of 12 residues. Germline-derived CDR1 and CDR2 are LGHDT and YNNKEL (reference sequence). The CDR3 sequence is CASSQLSQPQHF. DNA for the CDR3: TGTGCCAGCAGCCAACTTAGCCAGCCCCAGCATTTT.

The chain carries TRBV28 and TRBJ2-7, with 7 bases aligning to TRBD1. This CDR3 region has 14 residues. The V and J ends lost 6 bases and 5 bases, in that order; junction bases with no gene match: 10. Per germline, CDR1 MDHEN and CDR2 SYDVKM. The CDR3 region is CASRSPGQRNEQYF. The CDR3 DNA sequence: TGTGCCAGCAGGTCCCCGGGACAGAGGAACGAGCAGTACTTC.

The rearrangement uses TRBV7-2 and TRBJ1-5, with D hard to call. The CDR3 extends over 14 amino acids. Germline V gene lookup returns CDR1 SGHTA and CDR2 FQGNSA. V was trimmed by 3 bases and J by 1 base, leaving 7 bases between them. CDR3 in amino acids: CASSLLTSNQPQHF. As DNA, the CDR3 is TGTGCCAGCAGCTTGCTTACAAGCAATCAGCCCCAGCATTTT. The full variable domain, rest sourced from reference TRBV7-2 and TRBJ1-5, is GAGVSQSPSNKVTEKGKDVELRCDPISGHTALYWYRQSLGQGLEFLIYFQGNSAPDKSGLPSDRFSAERTGGSVSTLTIQRTQQEDSAVYLCASSLLTSNQPQHFGDGTRLSIL.

The rearrangement links TRBV5-1 to TRBJ2-1; TRBD2 matches 9 bases. This CDR3 is 16 amino acids long. CDR1 and CDR2 from the germline V gene are SGHRS and YFSETQ. J gave up 5 bases and V 6 bases, and 12 bases lay outside the gene matches. The CDR3 protein is CASTAYRLADNNEQFF. The CDR3 nucleotides are TGCGCCAGCACCGCCTACCGACTAGCGGACAACAATGAGCAGTTCTTC.

V and J are TRBV5-1 and TRBJ1-5, with 7 nucleotides matching TRBD1. The CDR3 loop spans 14 amino acids. Trimming cost V 4 bases and J 6 bases; bases outside gene matches: 7. Germline CDR1 is SGHRS and CDR2 is YFSETQ. The DNA for the CDR3 is TGCGCCAGCAGCGCCGGGACAGAGGGTCAGCCCCAGCATTTT. Protein product: CASSAGTEGQPQHF. Supplemented by reference TRBV5-1 and TRBJ1-5, the full variable domain reads KAGVTQTPRYLIKTRGQQVTLSCSPISGHRSVSWYQQTPGQGLQFLFEYFSETQRNKGNFPGRFSGRQFSNSRSEMNVSTLELGDSALYLCASSAGTEGQPQHFGDGTRLSIL.

The chain recombines TRBV18 with TRBJ1-6, with D hard to call. Germline V gives CDR1 KGHSH, CDR2 LQKENI. V was trimmed by 4 bases and J by 5 bases, leaving 6 bases between them. The length of the CDR3 is 13 residues. The CDR3 sequence: CASSREDNSPLHF. CDR3 bases: TGTGCCAGCTCACGGGAGGATAATTCACCCCTCCACTTT.

V and J are TRBV9 and TRBJ2-1, with 11 bases fitting TRBD2. CDR1 and CDR2 (germline): SGDLS, YYNGEE. Germline trimming cut 2 bases from V and 7 bases from J; bases unmatched to any gene: 14. The CDR3 contains 18 residues. DNA for the CDR3: TGTGCCAGCAGCGTTGATAGCGGGGGGGCAATTGGTAGAAATGAGCAGTTCTTC. Protein product: CASSVDSGGAIGRNEQFF. The whole variable domain, remainder taken from reference TRBV9 and TRBJ2-1, is DSGVTQTPKHLITATGQRVTLRCSPRSGDLSVYWYQQSLDQGLQFLIQYYNGEERAKGNILERFSAQQFPDLHSELNLSSLELGDSALYFCASSVDSGGAIGRNEQFFGPGTRLTVL.

The chain combines TRBV7-2 with TRBJ1-5; TRBD1 matches 8 bases. The CDR3 loop spans 19 amino acids. CDR1 and CDR2 (germline): SGHTA, FQGNSA. V shed 0 bases, J shed 3 bases, and the junction held 13 bases outside the gene matches. CDR3: CASSLASLTGVGANQPQHF. The DNA of the CDR3 is TGTGCCAGCAGCTTAGCTTCCCTGACAGGGGTTGGGGCCAATCAGCCCCAGCATTTT.

The rearrangement joins TRBV27 to TRBJ2-7, with D possibly TRBD2 on 5 matching bases. The CDR3 extends over 12 amino acids. CDR1 and CDR2 from the germline V gene are MNHEY and SMNVEV (reference sequence). With 4 bases removed from V and 7 bases from J, the gap between germline ends came to 11 bases. The CDR3 nucleotides are TGTGCCAGCAGTTACGGCGGGCGTGAGCAGTACTTC. It specifies CASSYGGREQYF.

The genes are TRBV3-1 (or the pseudogene TRBV3-2) and TRBJ2-7, with D perhaps TRBD1 (6 bases). The CDR3 consists of 13 residues. Germline CDR1 and CDR2: LGHDT and YNNKEL (reference sequence). Trimming took off 1 base at V and 6 bases at J, with 10 bases between the two ends. CDR3 DNA: TGTGCCAGCAGCCAAGCACGAGGGGGCGAGCAGTACGTC. Its protein is CASSQARGGEQYV.

In this sample, this clone turned up a few times. The chain combines TRBV2 with TRBJ1-2, with D possibly being TRBD1 (6 bases). The germline gives CDR1 SNHLY, CDR2 FYNNEI. The CDR3 is 12 residues long. V lost 6 bases, J lost 8 bases, and 13 bases lay in between. The CDR3 loop is CASSTVGGGYTF. The CDR3 coding sequence is TGTGCCAGCAGCACCGTAGGGGGAGGCTACACCTTC.

The chain uses TRBV5-6 and TRBJ2-3, with 9 bases fitting TRBD2. The CDR3 runs 16 residues. Germline CDR1 is SGHDT and CDR2 is YYEEEE. V lost 1 base to trimming and J lost 4 bases; unmatched junction nucleotides: 7. DNA of the CDR3: TGTGCCAGCAGCTTGAGGCGGGGGGGCGGATCAGATACGCAGTATTTT. Encoded protein: CASSLRRGGGSDTQYF.

The chain uses TRBV3-1 (or the pseudogene TRBV3-2) and TRBJ2-5; D uncertain. Germline-derived CDR1 and CDR2 are LGHDT and YNNKEL (reference sequence). V shed 1 base and J shed 8 bases, with 17 bases lying between them. The CDR3 runs to 15 residues. The CDR3 DNA reads TGTGCCAGCAGCCAAGGTCAATCACCCGAGGTTACCCAGTACTTC. Residues: CASSQGQSPEVTQYF.

This rearrangement joins TRBV5-1 to TRBJ2-5; a possible D gene is TRBD2 (5 bases). The CDR3 length is 13 residues. Per germline, CDR1 SGHRS and CDR2 YFSETQ. The V end was cut by 5 bases, the J end by 5 bases, with 13 bases between. The CDR3 region is CASRRTEGETQYF. CDR3 in DNA: TGCGCCAGCAGACGCACAGAGGGTGAGACCCAGTACTTC.

This clone was observed a few times. The rearrangement uses TRBV2 and TRBJ1-6; 10 bases are a match to TRBD1. V dropped 7 bases and J dropped 7; count of bases not matched to a gene: 4. This CDR3 has 14 amino acids. Germline assignment: CDR1 SNHLY and CDR2 FYNNEI. The CDR3 nucleotides are TGTGCCAGCATGTGGGGACAGGGGAATTCACCCCTCCACTTT. Translation: CASMWGQGNSPLHF.

This clone has just a few counts. This chain connects TRBV9 to TRBJ1-2, with a tentative D call TRBD1 (5 bases). Trimming removed 5 bases at V and 2 bases at J, with 13 bases between. The CDR3 consists of 14 residues. Germline loops: CDR1 SGDLS, CDR2 YYNGEE. CDR3 in amino acids: CASSTDTFNYGYTF. CDR3 DNA: TGTGCCAGCAGTACGGACACGTTCAACTATGGCTACACCTTC.

The J gene is TRBJ1-2, the V gene TRBV29-1; TRBD1 aligns across 8 bases. Germline V CDR1 and CDR2: SQVTM, ANQGSEA. This CDR3 comprises 13 residues. The J segment lost 7 bases and the V segment lost 1 base, leaving 5 bases of the junction unmatched. CDR3 residues: CSVEVQGAFGYTF. CDR3 bases: TGCAGCGTTGAAGTGCAGGGGGCTTTTGGCTACACCTTC.

A remark on this clone: One end of the junction fails to match germline, which may point to a read error. The chain combines TRBV16 with TRBJ1-5, with TRBD1 matching 8 bases. Germline CDR1 reads KGHSY; CDR2 reads FQNENV. The CDR3 contains 15 residues. The CDR3 spells CANSQRQGRDQPQHF. The CDR3 coding sequence is TGTGCCAACAGCCAGCGACAGGGGCGGGACCAGCCCCAGCATTTT. Drawing the rest from reference TRBV16 and TRBJ1-5, the complete variable domain is GEEVAQTPKHLVRGEGQKAKLYCAPIKGHSYVFWYQQVLKNEFKFLISFQNENVFDETGMPKERFSAKCLPNSPCSLEIQATKLEDSAVYFCANSQRQGRDQPQHFGDGTRLSIL.

The chain combines TRBV5-6 with TRBJ1-6; weak D call: TRBD1 (5 bases). V lost 1 base and J 11 bases, leaving 16 bases between the germline ends. There are 15 residues in the CDR3. CDR1 and CDR2 (germline): SGHDT, YYEEEE. The CDR3 is CASSLRRREGTPLHF. As DNA, the CDR3 is TGTGCCAGCAGCTTGAGACGCAGGGAAGGGACACCCCTCCACTTT.

The rearrangement joins TRBV6-1 to TRBJ2-3; tentative D call: TRBD1 (5 bases). Per the germline V gene, CDR1 is MNHNS and CDR2 is SASEGT. Trimming took 3 bases from V and 2 from J, leaving 12 bases between them. The CDR3 runs to 15 residues. The CDR3 loop reads CASSELAGYTDTQYF. The CDR3 DNA reads as TGTGCCAGCAGTGAGTTGGCAGGGTACACAGATACGCAGTATTTT.